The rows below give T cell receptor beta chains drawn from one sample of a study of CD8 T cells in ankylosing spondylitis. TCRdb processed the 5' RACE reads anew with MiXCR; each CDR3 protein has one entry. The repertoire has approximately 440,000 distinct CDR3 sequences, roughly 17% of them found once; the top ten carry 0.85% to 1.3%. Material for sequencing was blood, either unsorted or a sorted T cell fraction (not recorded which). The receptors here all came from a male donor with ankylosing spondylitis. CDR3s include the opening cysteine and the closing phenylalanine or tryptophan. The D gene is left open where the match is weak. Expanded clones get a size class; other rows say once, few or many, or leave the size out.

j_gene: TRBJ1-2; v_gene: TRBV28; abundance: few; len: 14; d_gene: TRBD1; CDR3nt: TGTGCCAGCAAGACACCGGGACAGGGGTATGGCTACACCTTC; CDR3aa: CASKTPGQGYGYTF
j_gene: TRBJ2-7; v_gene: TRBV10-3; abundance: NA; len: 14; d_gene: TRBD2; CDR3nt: TGTGCCATCAGTGAGGGGGGACTAGCGGACGAGCAGTACTTC; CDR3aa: CAISEGGLADEQYF
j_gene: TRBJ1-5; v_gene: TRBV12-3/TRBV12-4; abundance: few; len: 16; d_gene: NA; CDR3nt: TGTGCCAGCAGTCGAGGGACGGGGTCGCTCAATCAGCCCCAGCATTTT; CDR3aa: CASSRGTGSLNQPQHF
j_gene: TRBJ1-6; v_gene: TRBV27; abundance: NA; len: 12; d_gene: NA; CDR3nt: TGTGCCAGCAGCCCGAGGGGAGGGGCCCTCCACTTT; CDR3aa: CASSPRGGALHF
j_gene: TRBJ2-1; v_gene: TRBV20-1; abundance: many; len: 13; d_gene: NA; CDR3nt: TGCAGTGCTCCTCCAACTATCTACAATGAGCAGTTCTTC; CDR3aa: CSAPPTIYNEQFF
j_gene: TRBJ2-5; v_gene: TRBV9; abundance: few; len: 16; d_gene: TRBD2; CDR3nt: TGTGCCAGCAGCGTAGGGAGCGGGGGGCCGAGAGAGACCCAGTACTTC; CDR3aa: CASSVGSGGPRETQYF
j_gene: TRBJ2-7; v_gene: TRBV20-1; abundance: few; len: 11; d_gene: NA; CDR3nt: TGCAGTGCTACCCAACTCTACGAGCAGTACTTC; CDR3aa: CSATQLYEQYF
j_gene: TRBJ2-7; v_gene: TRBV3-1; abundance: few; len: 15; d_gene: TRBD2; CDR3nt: TGTGCCAGCAGCGGGACTAGCGGGCCAGGGTCCGAGCAGTACTTC; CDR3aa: CASSGTSGPGSEQYF
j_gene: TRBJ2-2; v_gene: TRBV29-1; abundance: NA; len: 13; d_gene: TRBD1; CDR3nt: TGCAGCGTTCAGGGGGAAAACACCGGGGAGCTGTTTTTT; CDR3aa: CSVQGENTGELFF
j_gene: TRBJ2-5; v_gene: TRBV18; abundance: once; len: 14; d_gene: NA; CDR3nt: TGTGCCAGCTCACCGATGGAGCCTCAAGAGACCCAGTACTTC; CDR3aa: CASSPMEPQETQYF
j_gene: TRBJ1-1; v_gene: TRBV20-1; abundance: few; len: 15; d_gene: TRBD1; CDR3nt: TGCAGTGCCCGACCAGGGGGTGGTGTGTACACTGAAGCTTTCTTT; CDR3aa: CSARPGGGVYTEAFF
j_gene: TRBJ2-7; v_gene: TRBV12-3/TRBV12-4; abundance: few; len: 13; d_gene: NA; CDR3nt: TGTGCCAGCAGTTCTACGCGTTCCTACGAGCAGTACTTC; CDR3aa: CASSSTRSYEQYF
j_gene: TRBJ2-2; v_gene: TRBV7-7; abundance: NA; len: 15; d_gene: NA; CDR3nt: TGTGCCAGCAGCCCTCTTAGCGGTAACACCGGGGAGCTGTTTTTT; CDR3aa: CASSPLSGNTGELFF
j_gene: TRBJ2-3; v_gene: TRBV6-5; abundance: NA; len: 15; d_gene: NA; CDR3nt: TGTGCCAGCAGTTACTTACTAGGAGGCACAGATACGCAGTATTTT; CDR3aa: CASSYLLGGTDTQYF
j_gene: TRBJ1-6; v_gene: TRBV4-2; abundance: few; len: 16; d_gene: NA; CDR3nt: TGTGCCAGCAGCCAAGATGAATCCCGCTTTAATTCACCCCTCCACTTT; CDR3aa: CASSQDESRFNSPLHF
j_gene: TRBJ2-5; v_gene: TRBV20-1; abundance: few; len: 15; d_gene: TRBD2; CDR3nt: TGCAGTGCTAACCTCTGGCGGGGGAATCAAGAGACCCAGTACTTC; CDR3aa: CSANLWRGNQETQYF
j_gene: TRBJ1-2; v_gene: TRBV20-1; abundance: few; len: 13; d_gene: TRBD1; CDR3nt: TGCAGTGCTATAACAGGGGTCGACTATGGCTACACCTTC; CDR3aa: CSAITGVDYGYTF
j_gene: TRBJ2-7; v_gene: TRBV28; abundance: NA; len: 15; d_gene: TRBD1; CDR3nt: TGTGCCAGCAGTTCAGAGGGGACAGGGACTTACGAGCAGTACTTC; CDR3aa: CASSSEGTGTYEQYF